This TCR beta chain is from a study of blood T cells in healthy people across ages. General observations from the study: It was found that TCR beta diversity correlated strongly with the percentage of naive T cells. Long-lived donors had more naive CD4+ cells and higher diversity than aged donors.

Sample-barcoded 5' priming and a J-beta primer mix drove a second PCR of about 6 to 12 cycles. From the 5' RACE reads, TCRdb called clonotypes with MiXCR, one entry per CDR3 protein. The table has around 750,000 distinct CDR3 sequences, less than 70% seen once. There are a few counts of this clonotype. Its target is not known. The germline V and J ends were trimmed by 4 bases and 6 bases, with 16 bases remaining between them. Germline V gives CDR1 LNHNV, CDR2 YYDKDF (reference sequence). CDR3 length: 14 amino acids. This clonotype originated in an older man in good health. This chain uses TRBV15 with TRBJ2-7, with D maybe TRBD1 (5 bases). Sequencing used blood. The CDR3 loop is CATSILLTQGEQYF. For the CDR3, the DNA is TGTGCCACCAGCATTCTCCTCACCCAGGGCGAGCAGTACTTC.